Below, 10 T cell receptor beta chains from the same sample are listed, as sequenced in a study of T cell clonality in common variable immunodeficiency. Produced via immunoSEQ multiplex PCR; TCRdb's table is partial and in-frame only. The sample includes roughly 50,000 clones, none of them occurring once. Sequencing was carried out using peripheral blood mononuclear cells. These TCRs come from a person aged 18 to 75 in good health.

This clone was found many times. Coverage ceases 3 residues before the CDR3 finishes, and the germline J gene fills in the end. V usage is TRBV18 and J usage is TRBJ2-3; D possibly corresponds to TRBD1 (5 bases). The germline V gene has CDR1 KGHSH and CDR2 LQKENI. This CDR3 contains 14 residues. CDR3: CASSQGGSQETQYF. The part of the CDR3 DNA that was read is TGTGCCAGCTCCCAGGGTGGTAGTCAAGAGACG.

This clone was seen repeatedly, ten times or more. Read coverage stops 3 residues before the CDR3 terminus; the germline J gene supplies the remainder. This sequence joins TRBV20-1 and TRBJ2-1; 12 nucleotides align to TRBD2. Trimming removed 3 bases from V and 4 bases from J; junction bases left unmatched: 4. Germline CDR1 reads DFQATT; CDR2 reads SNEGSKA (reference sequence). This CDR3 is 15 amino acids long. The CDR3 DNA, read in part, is TGCAGTGCTAGGACTAGCGGGAGAACATACAATGAG. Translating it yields CSARTSGRTYNE. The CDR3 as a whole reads CSARTSGRTYNEQFF.

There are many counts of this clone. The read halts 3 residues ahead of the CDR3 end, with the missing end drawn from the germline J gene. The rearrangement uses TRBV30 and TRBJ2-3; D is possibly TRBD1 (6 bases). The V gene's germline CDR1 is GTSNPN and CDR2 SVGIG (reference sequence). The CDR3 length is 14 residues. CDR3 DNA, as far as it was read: TGTGCCTGGACCGCGGACAGTAGCCAAGAGACG. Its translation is CAWTADSSQET. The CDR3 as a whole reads CAWTADSSQETQYF.

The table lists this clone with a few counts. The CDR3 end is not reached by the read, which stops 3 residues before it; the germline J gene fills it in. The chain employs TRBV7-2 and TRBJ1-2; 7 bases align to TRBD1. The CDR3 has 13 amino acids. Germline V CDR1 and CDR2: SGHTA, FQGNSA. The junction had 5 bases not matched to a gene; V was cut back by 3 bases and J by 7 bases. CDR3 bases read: TGTGCCAGCAGCTTTACAGGGGAGGGTGGC. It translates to CASSFTGEGG. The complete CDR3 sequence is CASSFTGEGGYTF.

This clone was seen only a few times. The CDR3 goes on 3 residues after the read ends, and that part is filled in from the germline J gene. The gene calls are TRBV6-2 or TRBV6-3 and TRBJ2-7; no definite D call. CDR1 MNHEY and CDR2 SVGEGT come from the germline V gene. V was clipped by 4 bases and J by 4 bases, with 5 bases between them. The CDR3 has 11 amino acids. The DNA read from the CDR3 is TGTGCCAGCAGTTTTACATACGAG. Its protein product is CASSFTYE. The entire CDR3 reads CASSFTYEQYF.

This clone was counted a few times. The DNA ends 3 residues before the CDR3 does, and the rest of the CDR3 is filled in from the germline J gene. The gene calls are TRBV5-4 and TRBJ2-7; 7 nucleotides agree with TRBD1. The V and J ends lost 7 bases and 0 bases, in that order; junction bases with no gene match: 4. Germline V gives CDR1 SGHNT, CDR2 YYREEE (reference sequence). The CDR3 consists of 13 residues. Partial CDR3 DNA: TGTGCCAGCTCCGGGACAGTCTCCTACGAG. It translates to CASSGTVSYE. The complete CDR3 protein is CASSGTVSYEQYF.

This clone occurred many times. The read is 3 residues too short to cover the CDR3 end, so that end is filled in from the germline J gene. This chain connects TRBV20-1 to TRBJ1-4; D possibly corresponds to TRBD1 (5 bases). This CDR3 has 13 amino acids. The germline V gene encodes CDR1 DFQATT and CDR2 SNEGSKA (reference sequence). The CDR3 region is CSSREGGNEKLFF. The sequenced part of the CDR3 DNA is TGCAGCTCCAGGGAGGGCGGTAATGAAAAA.

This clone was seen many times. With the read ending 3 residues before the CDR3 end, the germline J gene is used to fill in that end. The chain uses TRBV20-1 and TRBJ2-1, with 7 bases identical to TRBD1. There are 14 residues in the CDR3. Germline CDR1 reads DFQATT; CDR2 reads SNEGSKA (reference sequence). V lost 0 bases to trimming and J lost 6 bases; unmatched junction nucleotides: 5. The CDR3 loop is CSAREPTGFNEQFF. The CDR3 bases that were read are TGCAGTGCTAGAGAACCGACAGGGTTCAATGAG.

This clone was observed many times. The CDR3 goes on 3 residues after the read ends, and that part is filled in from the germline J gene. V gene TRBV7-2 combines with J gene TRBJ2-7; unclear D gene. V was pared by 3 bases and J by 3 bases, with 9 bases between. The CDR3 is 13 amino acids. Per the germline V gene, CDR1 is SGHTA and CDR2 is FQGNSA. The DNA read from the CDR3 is TGTGCCAGCAGCTTCAACAGAGACTACGAG. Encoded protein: CASSFNRDYE. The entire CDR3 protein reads CASSFNRDYEQYF.

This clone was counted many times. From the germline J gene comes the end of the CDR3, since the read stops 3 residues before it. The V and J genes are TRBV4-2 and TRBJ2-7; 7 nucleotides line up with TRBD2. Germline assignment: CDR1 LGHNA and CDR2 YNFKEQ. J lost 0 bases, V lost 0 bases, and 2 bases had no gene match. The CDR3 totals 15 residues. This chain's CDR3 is CASSQESSGSYEQYF. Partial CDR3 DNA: TGTGCCAGCAGCCAAGAGTCTAGCGGCTCCTACGAG.